A selection of T cell receptor beta chains follows, all from one sample in a study of response to subunit inactivated influenza vaccine. From the RT-PCR reads, TCRdb called clonotypes with MiXCR, one entry per CDR3 protein. The data hold some 850,000 distinct CDR3 sequences, with around 18% observed a single time. The source material was PBMCs from blood, sampled about 5 days after vaccination. All receptors derive from a man aged 45 to 65 who received an inactivated influenza vaccine. Each CDR3 is given with its conserved first and last residue. Each record gives: J gene, V gene, D gene, clone size, CDR3 protein, CDR3 DNA. The D gene is left open where the match is weak. Clone sizes are given selectively: once, few, many, or a class where the clone is expanded.

j_gene: TRBJ2-1
v_gene: TRBV5-1
d_gene: TRBD2
abundance: many
CDR3aa: CASSLRGRAYNEQFF
CDR3nt: TGCGCCAGCAGCTTGAGAGGGAGGGCCTACAATGAGCAGTTCTTC

j_gene: TRBJ2-7
v_gene: TRBV20-1
d_gene: -
abundance: once
CDR3aa: CSASAGAGEQYF
CDR3nt: TGCAGTGCTAGCGCAGGGGCCGGCGAGCAGTACTTC

j_gene: TRBJ2-5
v_gene: TRBV6-5
d_gene: -
abundance: -
CDR3aa: CASSYGELAEETQYF
CDR3nt: TGTGCCAGCAGTTACGGGGAGTTAGCCGAAGAGACCCAGTACTTC

j_gene: TRBJ2-6
v_gene: TRBV5-6
d_gene: -
abundance: -
CDR3aa: CASSSRANVLTF
CDR3nt: TGTGCCAGCAGCTCAAGGGCCAACGTCCTGACTTTC

j_gene: TRBJ2-6
v_gene: TRBV2
d_gene: -
abundance: -
CDR3aa: CASSENQGRVGAGANVLTF
CDR3nt: TGTGCCAGCAGTGAAAACCAGGGAAGAGTCGGAGCTGGGGCCAACGTCCTGACTTTC

j_gene: TRBJ2-1
v_gene: TRBV7-3
d_gene: -
abundance: -
CDR3aa: CASSLDLVGVNEQFF
CDR3nt: TGTGCCAGCAGCCTGGACTTAGTTGGCGTCAATGAGCAGTTCTTC

j_gene: TRBJ2-3
v_gene: TRBV7-8
d_gene: -
abundance: -
CDR3aa: CASSSPIGGSAADTQYF
CDR3nt: TGTGCCAGCAGCTCCCCGATTGGCGGCTCCGCGGCGGATACGCAGTATTTT

j_gene: TRBJ1-2
v_gene: TRBV20-1
d_gene: -
abundance: -
CDR3aa: CSPSGVNYGYTF
CDR3nt: TGCAGTCCCTCGGGGGTGAACTATGGCTACACCTTC

j_gene: TRBJ2-5
v_gene: TRBV9
d_gene: TRBD2
abundance: -
CDR3aa: CASSVVGGGVQETQYF
CDR3nt: TGTGCCAGCAGCGTAGTCGGGGGGGGGGTTCAAGAGACCCAGTACTTC

j_gene: TRBJ2-5
v_gene: TRBV5-5
d_gene: -
abundance: few
CDR3aa: CASSLGLLMYQETQYF
CDR3nt: TGTGCCAGCAGCCTGGGGTTACTGATGTACCAAGAGACCCAGTACTTC

j_gene: TRBJ2-5
v_gene: TRBV16
d_gene: -
abundance: -
CDR3aa: CASSHLNDATGRETQYF
CDR3nt: TGTGCCAGCAGCCATCTGAATGACGCCACGGGGAGGGAGACCCAGTACTTC

j_gene: TRBJ1-2
v_gene: TRBV29-1
d_gene: TRBD1
abundance: many
CDR3aa: CSAREQGAGGYTF
CDR3nt: TGCAGCGCCCGCGAGCAGGGGGCAGGTGGCTACACCTTC

j_gene: TRBJ2-1
v_gene: TRBV29-1
d_gene: -
abundance: many
CDR3aa: CSVPGRPSYNEQFF
CDR3nt: TGCAGCGTTCCCGGGCGACCTTCCTACAATGAGCAGTTCTTC

j_gene: TRBJ1-1
v_gene: TRBV6-1
d_gene: -
abundance: -
CDR3aa: CASSREGSTEAFF
CDR3nt: TGTGCCAGCAGTAGGGAGGGGAGCACTGAAGCTTTCTTT

j_gene: TRBJ2-3
v_gene: TRBV4-2
d_gene: -
abundance: -
CDR3aa: CAGSLNTDTQYF
CDR3nt: TGTGCAGGCAGCCTTAACACAGATACGCAGTATTTT

j_gene: TRBJ2-1
v_gene: TRBV9
d_gene: TRBD2
abundance: -
CDR3aa: CASSATTSGRRDEQFF
CDR3nt: TGTGCCAGCAGCGCGACGACTAGCGGGAGGAGAGATGAGCAGTTCTTC

j_gene: TRBJ2-1
v_gene: TRBV12-3/TRBV12-4
d_gene: -
abundance: -
CDR3aa: CASTPGNSWDEQFF
CDR3nt: TGTGCCAGTACACCTGGGAACTCGTGGGATGAGCAGTTCTTC

j_gene: TRBJ2-3
v_gene: TRBV20-1
d_gene: -
abundance: few
CDR3aa: CSAVSRLIGGTSTDTQYF
CDR3nt: TGCAGTGCTGTTTCCCGCCTTATTGGCGGGACGAGCACAGATACGCAGTATTTT

j_gene: TRBJ2-2
v_gene: TRBV5-1
d_gene: -
abundance: -
CDR3aa: CASSPKTSNGELFF
CDR3nt: TGCGCCAGCAGCCCAAAAACTAGCAACGGGGAGCTGTTTTTT

j_gene: TRBJ2-4
v_gene: TRBV28
d_gene: -
abundance: few
CDR3aa: CASNPRGRKGKNIQYF
CDR3nt: TGTGCCAGCAACCCCCGAGGGCGAAAAGGCAAAAACATTCAGTACTTC

j_gene: TRBJ1-6
v_gene: TRBV11-2
d_gene: -
abundance: many
CDR3aa: CASSLASGSSNSPLHF
CDR3nt: TGTGCCAGCAGCTTAGCCTCCGGGTCCTCGAATTCACCCCTCCACTTT

j_gene: TRBJ1-3
v_gene: TRBV29-1
d_gene: TRBD1
abundance: many
CDR3aa: CSVAEGQRSGNTIYF
CDR3nt: TGCAGCGTTGCCGAGGGACAGCGCTCTGGAAACACCATATATTTT

j_gene: TRBJ2-7
v_gene: TRBV18
d_gene: -
abundance: -
CDR3aa: CASSFDRSKSYEQYF
CDR3nt: TGTGCCAGCTCATTCGACAGGTCGAAGTCCTACGAGCAGTACTTC

j_gene: TRBJ2-5
v_gene: TRBV11-2
d_gene: -
abundance: -
CDR3aa: CASRVTARETQYF
CDR3nt: TGTGCCAGCAGAGTCACAGCACGGGAGACCCAGTACTTC

j_gene: TRBJ1-3
v_gene: TRBV4-3
d_gene: -
abundance: few
CDR3aa: CASSQDSQTSGNTIYF
CDR3nt: TGCGCCAGCAGCCAAGACTCACAGACCTCTGGAAACACCATATATTTT

j_gene: TRBJ2-1
v_gene: TRBV4-2
d_gene: TRBD2
abundance: -
CDR3aa: CASSQGNSAGDNEQFF
CDR3nt: TGTGCCAGCAGCCAAGGGAATTCAGCGGGAGACAATGAGCAGTTCTTC

j_gene: TRBJ2-1
v_gene: TRBV7-2
d_gene: -
abundance: -
CDR3aa: CASLSGASSYNEQFF
CDR3nt: TGTGCCAGCCTGAGTGGGGCGAGCTCCTACAATGAGCAGTTCTTC

j_gene: TRBJ2-4
v_gene: TRBV5-8
d_gene: -
abundance: many
CDR3aa: CASSLTGFEKNIQYF
CDR3nt: TGTGCCAGCAGCTTGACAGGGTTTGAGAAAAACATTCAGTACTTC

j_gene: TRBJ2-5
v_gene: TRBV9
d_gene: TRBD2
abundance: -
CDR3aa: CASSVAGGRAHSETQYF
CDR3nt: TGTGCCAGCAGCGTAGCAGGCGGGAGGGCCCATTCCGAGACCCAGTACTTC

j_gene: TRBJ2-5
v_gene: TRBV7-2
d_gene: TRBD1
abundance: -
CDR3aa: CASSLWRGQGFETQYF
CDR3nt: TGTGCCAGCAGCTTATGGCGCGGACAGGGTTTCGAGACCCAGTACTTC

j_gene: TRBJ2-1
v_gene: TRBV29-1
d_gene: -
abundance: few
CDR3aa: CSVEEYYYYNEQFF
CDR3nt: TGCAGCGTTGAAGAATATTACTACTACAATGAGCAGTTCTTC

j_gene: TRBJ2-3
v_gene: TRBV7-2
d_gene: -
abundance: few
CDR3aa: CASSLTMSFTDTQYF
CDR3nt: TGTGCCAGCAGCTTAACGATGTCGTTCACAGATACGCAGTATTTT

j_gene: TRBJ2-7
v_gene: TRBV11-1
d_gene: -
abundance: -
CDR3aa: CASSRNVYSYEQYF
CDR3nt: TGTGCCAGCAGCCGGAACGTTTACTCCTACGAGCAGTACTTC

j_gene: TRBJ2-7
v_gene: TRBV4-2
d_gene: TRBD1
abundance: few
CDR3aa: CASSQEAAGTGHYEQYF
CDR3nt: TGTGCCAGCAGCCAAGAGGCCGCGGGGACAGGGCATTACGAGCAGTACTTC

j_gene: TRBJ2-7
v_gene: TRBV9
d_gene: -
abundance: -
CDR3aa: CASPLAGYLPYEQYF
CDR3nt: TGTGCCAGCCCCTTAGCAGGGTACCTCCCCTACGAGCAGTACTTC

j_gene: TRBJ2-1
v_gene: TRBV18
d_gene: -
abundance: -
CDR3aa: CASSLRESDSRLNEQFF
CDR3nt: TGTGCCAGCTCACTTAGGGAATCGGACAGCCGATTAAATGAGCAGTTCTTC

j_gene: TRBJ1-5
v_gene: TRBV6-1
d_gene: TRBD1
abundance: -
CDR3aa: CASNPGQGANQPQHF
CDR3nt: TGTGCCAGCAACCCGGGACAGGGGGCGAATCAGCCCCAGCATTTT

j_gene: TRBJ2-3
v_gene: TRBV5-5
d_gene: -
abundance: -
CDR3aa: CASSPSPAPDTQYF
CDR3nt: TGTGCCAGCAGCCCCAGCCCAGCGCCAGATACGCAGTATTTT

j_gene: TRBJ1-1
v_gene: TRBV7-9
d_gene: -
abundance: few
CDR3aa: CASSIRVDTEAFF
CDR3nt: TGTGCCAGCAGCATCCGGGTCGACACTGAAGCTTTCTTT

j_gene: TRBJ1-3
v_gene: TRBV7-9
d_gene: TRBD1
abundance: once
CDR3aa: CASRPDRVKGNTIYF
CDR3nt: TGTGCCAGCAGACCAGACAGGGTTAAAGGAAACACCATATATTTT

j_gene: TRBJ2-3
v_gene: TRBV12-3/TRBV12-4
d_gene: -
abundance: -
CDR3aa: CASSLARRGTQYF
CDR3nt: TGTGCCAGCAGTTTAGCGAGGAGGGGTACGCAGTATTTT

j_gene: TRBJ1-4
v_gene: TRBV4-3
d_gene: -
abundance: few
CDR3aa: CASSQTQDVAREKLFF
CDR3nt: TGCGCCAGCAGCCAAACCCAGGACGTAGCCAGGGAAAAACTGTTTTTT

j_gene: TRBJ2-1
v_gene: TRBV10-3
d_gene: -
abundance: few
CDR3aa: CAISASTGQGDYNEQFF
CDR3nt: TGTGCCATCAGTGCCTCAACGGGGCAGGGCGACTACAATGAGCAGTTCTTC

j_gene: TRBJ2-7
v_gene: TRBV20-1
d_gene: -
abundance: -
CDR3aa: CSARVPRGVNEQYF
CDR3nt: TGCAGTGCTAGAGTCCCCCGAGGGGTTAACGAGCAGTACTTC

j_gene: TRBJ2-7
v_gene: TRBV20-1
d_gene: -
abundance: -
CDR3aa: CSARDPTGGSYEQYF
CDR3nt: TGCAGTGCTAGAGATCCGACAGGAGGTTCCTACGAGCAGTACTTC

j_gene: TRBJ2-7
v_gene: TRBV20-1
d_gene: TRBD1
abundance: -
CDR3aa: CSARAPGGQGLYEQYF
CDR3nt: TGCAGTGCTAGAGCTCCGGGGGGACAGGGCCTCTACGAGCAGTACTTC

j_gene: TRBJ1-1
v_gene: TRBV5-1
d_gene: TRBD1
abundance: once
CDR3aa: CASSFDRGPEAFF
CDR3nt: TGCGCCAGCAGCTTCGACAGGGGACCTGAAGCTTTCTTT

j_gene: TRBJ2-3
v_gene: TRBV4-2
d_gene: -
abundance: -
CDR3aa: CASSQDLTNPTDTQYF
CDR3nt: TGTGCCAGCAGCCAAGATTTGACTAACCCCACAGATACGCAGTATTTT

j_gene: TRBJ2-7
v_gene: TRBV13
d_gene: TRBD2
abundance: few
CDR3aa: CASSLGAGIYEQYF
CDR3nt: TGTGCCAGCAGCTTGGGAGCGGGAATTTACGAGCAGTACTTC

j_gene: TRBJ1-2
v_gene: TRBV10-3
d_gene: -
abundance: few
CDR3aa: CAISGLGDTENYGYTF
CDR3nt: TGTGCCATCAGTGGTTTGGGGGACACCGAAAACTATGGCTACACCTTC

j_gene: TRBJ2-1
v_gene: TRBV12-3/TRBV12-4
d_gene: -
abundance: many
CDR3aa: CASNKPNEQFF
CDR3nt: TGTGCCAGCAACAAACCCAATGAGCAGTTCTTC

j_gene: TRBJ2-1
v_gene: TRBV27
d_gene: -
abundance: -
CDR3aa: CASSFHRTTGIYNEQFF
CDR3nt: TGTGCCAGCAGTTTCCACCGAACTACGGGTATCTACAATGAGCAGTTCTTC

j_gene: TRBJ1-1
v_gene: TRBV24-1
d_gene: TRBD1
abundance: few
CDR3aa: CATSDSRTGDTEAFF
CDR3nt: TGTGCCACCAGTGATTCCCGGACAGGGGACACTGAAGCTTTCTTT

j_gene: TRBJ2-3
v_gene: TRBV30
d_gene: -
abundance: -
CDR3aa: CAWSEWTDTQYF
CDR3nt: TGTGCCTGGAGTGAATGGACAGATACGCAGTATTTT

j_gene: TRBJ1-5
v_gene: TRBV7-2
d_gene: -
abundance: few
CDR3aa: CASSFSTGFNQPQHF
CDR3nt: TGTGCCAGCAGCTTTTCTACAGGCTTCAATCAGCCCCAGCATTTT

j_gene: TRBJ1-4
v_gene: TRBV24-1
d_gene: -
abundance: -
CDR3aa: CATSDSPRGKGEKLFF
CDR3nt: TGTGCCACCAGTGATTCCCCCCGGGGGAAAGGCGAAAAACTGTTTTTT

j_gene: TRBJ2-7
v_gene: TRBV20-1
d_gene: -
abundance: -
CDR3aa: CSARDLWGEQYF
CDR3nt: TGCAGTGCTAGAGATCTCTGGGGGGAGCAGTACTTC